This T cell receptor (beta chain) appears in the sequencing data of a study of shared clonotypes between healthy human individuals (dated by TCRdb to 2018 to 2020). About the investigation overall: The cohort comprised two women and three men aged 18 to 49 years. Libraries were prepared and TCR repertoires were sequenced by different laboratories using diverse techniques, in order to increase sequencing depth and limit assay-specific biases. For each donor, CD4 naive and CD4 memory were each given three plates, CD8 naive was given two plates, and CD8 memory was given one plate. The study deeply sequenced blood TCR repertoires of about 5 healthy adults to estimate repertoire size and the extent of clonotype sharing between individuals. Per donor, leukapheresis produced somewhere between about 0.94 and 9.5 billion PBMCs.

Comment on this clone: Its specific antigen is unknown. Qualities for individual bases were not recorded, and no much larger clone is one base off.

V is shortened by 3 bases, J by 0 bases, and the region joining them spans 3 bases. The CDR3 has 12 amino acids, counting the end cysteine and phenylalanine. The sequence is cut down to CDR3 DNA, 36 bases in frame from base 1. The germline V gene sets CDR1 to WSHSY and CDR2 to SAAADI. Results the study describes overall, beyond this receptor: Clonotypes shared by all four sorted-subset donors showed higher generation probabilities than non-shared clonotypes. Based on pairwise subsampling, the degree of clonotype sharing among donors was expected to be affected by sequencing depth. Rarefaction of sorted-subset datasets indicated incomplete sequencing despite the large sequencing depth. Only blood was sampled, and tissue TCR repertoires likely differ from those in blood. The genetic and exposure-history diversity represented was limited by the small number of donors. When several donors were compared, the shared fraction of clonotypes was 5% to 6.5% for naive CD4, around 4% for naive CD8, 2% to 2.5% for memory CD4, and less than 0.45% for memory CD8. Estimated clonotype richness was generally larger for naive than for memory subsets.

Donors were healthy HIV-negative adults with no recently reported acute infections or vaccinations. Only Caucasian adults living in Nashville, Tennessee, USA were represented among the donors. CD4+ T cells were enriched by magnetic negative selection; naive cells were then positively selected on CD45RA, and the negative fraction formed the memory subset. After blood collection by leukapheresis, PBMCs were isolated using Ficoll-Histopaque density gradient centrifugation and then cryopreserved in the vapor phase of liquid nitrogen. Analytical flow cytometry was used to check the purity and quantity of each magnetically sorted T cell population. From each sorted fraction, genomic DNA was isolated and quantified by UV absorbance on a Nanodrop 2000c. TCR CDR3 regions were amplified from genomic DNA by multiplex PCR using the deep immunoSEQ assay. Extracted genomic DNA from each cell subset was spread evenly across all wells of several immunoSEQ 96-well plates, with each plate serving as a replicate. For sorted subsets, about 220 ng of genomic DNA, equivalent to tens of thousands of T cell genomes, went into each replicate PCR. The purified libraries were quantified using a Qubit 3.0 fluorometer, sized with a Bioanalyzer 2100, and then quantified again using the KAPA Library Quantification kit. Each immunoSEQ 96-well plate was sequenced on its own single-read 150-cycle Illumina NextSeq 550 flow cell. As for the original processing: Because only junctional sequences without quality scores were contained in the immunoSEQ output, filtering matching that applied to full-length reads could not be performed. Sequences were annotated with PyIR, a Python wrapper for IgBLAST v1.9, and V/J genes and CDR3 were assigned using IMGT germline references. Reads were filtered out if the reads had weak V/J assignments (E-value above 1e-6), no CDR3, stop codons, out-of-frame junctions, or ambiguous translated residues. V3J clonotypes were defined by identical inferred V gene, J gene, and CDR3 amino acid sequence. Percentage overlap between repertoires was computed as shared unique clonotypes divided by the size of the smaller repertoire. Three approaches were used to assess repertoire richness: RTK rarefaction, the Chao1 estimator, and Recon v2.1 estimates of unobserved clonotypes. Generation probabilities for all TCRbeta clonotypes obtained by the gDNA method from a handful of donors were computed using OLGA. TCRdb re-hosts the immuneACCESS table, in-frame sequences only. Its copies lack some clones; in the studies checked, an unresolved V gene accounts for under half of them, and the cause for the rest is not known. That table furnishes V, J and clone size, whereas the DNA furnished D and trimming. This sample has about 2.5 million clones in its table, and less than 95% of those were observed once. 0.3% to 0.45% of the sample lies in the top ten.

Sequenced material: naive CD4+ T cells from PBMCs. According to the study, the label for this sample's cell subset or site signals: CD45RA+ positively selected. This TCR derives from a man between 18 and 29 years old in good health. Some clones in this sample may be carry-over from other donors' samples. The chain is assembled from TRBV10-2 and TRBJ2-7, with no D gene named confidently. The nucleotide sequence is TGCGCCAGCAGTGACTACTCCTACGAGCAGTACTTC. Translation gives CASSDYSYEQYF.